The clone carrying this TCR beta chain occurred many times. The antigen remains undetermined. CDR3 size: 14 residues. V lost 6 bases and J lost 4; bases outside the gene matches: 10. CDR1 DFQATT and CDR2 SNEGSKA come from the germline V gene (reference sequence). This sample stems from a study of post-analysis software for immune sequencing data. On the study more broadly: The disease courses spanned relapsing-remitting, secondary progressive and progressive-relapsing forms of multiple sclerosis.

Incorporated into the TCR beta cDNA libraries were unique molecular identifiers, which served to reduce PCR and sequencing biases. T cells numbering about 0.9 to 11 million yielded cDNA molecules that totaled about 500,000. TCRdb reprocessed the PCR reads via MiXCR and lists one record per CDR3 protein. Of approximately 440,000 distinct CDR3 sequences in the sample, roughly 45% were seen once. General study results and limits: Same-batch samples co-clustered strongly by F measure. Normalized Chao1 diversity was significantly reduced in patients versus controls. TRBV5-6, TRBV5-1 and TRBV20-1 belonged to a set of roughly 5 TRBV segments that were more frequent in patients than controls.

V and J are TRBV20-1 and TRBJ2-7, with 9 bases lining up with TRBD1. The sequencing input was blood. The sequence came from a girl between 10 and 17 years old with multiple sclerosis. This CDR3 reads CSAPGQGTWYEQYF. The DNA of the CDR3 is TGCAGTGCCCCCGGACAGGGGACTTGGTACGAGCAGTACTTC.